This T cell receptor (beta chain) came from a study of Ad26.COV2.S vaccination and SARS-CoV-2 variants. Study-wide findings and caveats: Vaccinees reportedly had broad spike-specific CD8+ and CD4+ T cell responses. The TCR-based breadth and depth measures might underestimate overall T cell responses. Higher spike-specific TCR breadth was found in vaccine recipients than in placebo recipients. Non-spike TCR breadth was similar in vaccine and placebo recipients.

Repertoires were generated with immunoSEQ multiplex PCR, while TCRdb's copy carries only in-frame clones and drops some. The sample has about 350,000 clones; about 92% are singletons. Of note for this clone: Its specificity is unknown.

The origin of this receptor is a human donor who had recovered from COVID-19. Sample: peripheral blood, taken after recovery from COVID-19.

The CDR3 here is CASSDRDSGANVLTF. CDR3 in DNA: TGTGCCAGCAGTGACAGGGACTCTGGGGCCAACGTCCTGACTTTC. The rearrangement links TRBV2 to TRBJ2-6; maybe TRBD1 (5 bases). Trimming took 3 bases from V and 0 from J, leaving 6 bases between them. The CDR3 sequence is 15 residues long. Germline CDR1 reads SNHLY; CDR2 reads FYNNEI.